These T cell receptor beta chains were read from a single sample in a study of neurological immune-mediated disorders. From the 5' RACE reads, TCRdb called clonotypes with MiXCR, one entry per CDR3 protein. Counted here are 50,000 to 85,000 distinct CDR3 sequences, around 5.5% occurring once; the ten biggest clones make up 2.8%. The sequencing sample was made of PBMCs. The receptors stem from a woman in her thirties with multiple sclerosis. CDR3s include the opening cysteine and the closing phenylalanine or tryptophan. D genes are given only for firm matches. Where a row states a size, it is once, few, many or the class of an expanded clone; other rows omit it.

-	TRBV12-3/TRBV12-4	13	many	TRBJ1-1	TGTGCCAGCAGTTCCAGGGTCGGCACTGAAGCTTTCTTT	CASSSRVGTEAFF
-	TRBV5-5	15	many	TRBJ1-5	TGTGCCAGCAGCTTGGAATCCGGGGGCCGTCAGCCCCAGCATTTT	CASSLESGGRQPQHF
-	TRBV7-9	16	many	TRBJ2-6	TGTGCCAGCAGCTTAGTGGAAGGAACTGGGGCCAACGTCCTGACTTTC	CASSLVEGTGANVLTF
TRBD1	TRBV28	15	many	TRBJ2-3	TGTGCCAGCAGTCTCCGGACAGGGTTCACAGATACGCAGTATTTT	CASSLRTGFTDTQYF
-	TRBV7-9	15	many	TRBJ2-7	TGTGCCAGCAGCCAAGCGACAGGCGGCTGGAAAGAGCAGTACTTC	CASSQATGGWKEQYF
-	TRBV6-5	15	many	TRBJ1-1	TGTGCCAGCAGTTATGATGGCACGGAGAACACTGAAGCTTTCTTT	CASSYDGTENTEAFF
-	TRBV20-1	11	many	TRBJ1-2	TGCAGTGCTAATAACAACTATGGCTACACCTTC	CSANNNYGYTF
-	TRBV7-2	16	many	TRBJ2-3	TGTGCCAGCAGCTTAGCGCCAGGGGTGTATCCAGATACGCAGTATTTT	CASSLAPGVYPDTQYF
TRBD1	TRBV10-3	14	many	TRBJ1-2	TGTGCCATCAGTGAACCGGACAGGGGGGCTGGCTACACCTTC	CAISEPDRGAGYTF
-	TRBV10-3	16	many	TRBJ1-5	TGTGCCATCAGTGGACGAGGGACGGATAGCAATCAGCCCCAGCATTTT	CAISGRGTDSNQPQHF
-	TRBV11-2	14	few	TRBJ2-3	TGTGCCAGCAGTTTTCCGTGGCAGGATTATACGCAGTATTTT	CASSFPWQDYTQYF
-	TRBV6-5	15	-	TRBJ2-3	TGTGCCAGCAGTTACTTAGGGGGGGGGATAGATACGCAGTATTTT	CASSYLGGGIDTQYF
-	TRBV20-1	13	few	TRBJ2-7	TGCAGTGCTAGGAGACGGAGCTCCTACGAGCAGTACTTC	CSARRRSSYEQYF
-	TRBV5-5	15	many	TRBJ1-2	TGTGCCAGCAGCTTGGGGGGGTCTACTAACTATGGCTACACCTTC	CASSLGGSTNYGYTF
-	TRBV7-8	13	many	TRBJ2-5	-	CASSFGPGETQYF
-	TRBV29-1	14	many	TRBJ1-1	TGCAGCGTTGAGCGGGGCGGAGTGAACACTGAAGCTTTCTTT	CSVERGGVNTEAFF
-	TRBV5-1	12	many	TRBJ2-7	TGCGCCAGCAGCCCAAACGGAGGGGAGCAGTACTTC	CASSPNGGEQYF
-	TRBV7-9	14	many	TRBJ1-1	TGTGCCAGCAGCGATCCCTCGGCGAGAACTGAAGCTTTCTTT	CASSDPSARTEAFF
-	TRBV6-5	16	-	TRBJ2-1	TGTGCCAGCAGTCACGAAACAGCCGAGTCCACCCATGAGCAGTTCTTC	CASSHETAESTHEQFF
TRBD2	TRBV5-1	15	-	TRBJ2-4	TGCGCCAGCAGCCCCGGGACTACATACAAAAACATTCAGTACTTC	CASSPGTTYKNIQYF
TRBD2	TRBV6-5	14	-	TRBJ2-7	TGTGCCAGCAGTACGCGGGGGGGGCGTCACGAGCAGTACTTC	CASSTRGGRHEQYF
TRBD1	TRBV2	15	-	TRBJ1-4	TGTGCCAGCAATACAGGGGGCCTTGCTAATGAAAAACTGTTTTTT	CASNTGGLANEKLFF
TRBD1	TRBV5-1	14	many	TRBJ1-5	TGCGCCAGCAGCTTGGAGGCAGGGGGGCAGCCCCAGCATTTT	CASSLEAGGQPQHF
-	TRBV29-1	16	-	TRBJ2-3	TGCAGCGTACCCCCCGATCCGATTACTAGCACAGATACGCAGTATTTT	CSVPPDPITSTDTQYF
-	TRBV20-1	14	-	TRBJ1-5	TGCAGTGCTAGTTACGAAAATAGCAATCAGCCCCAGCATTTT	CSASYENSNQPQHF
-	TRBV15	15	many	TRBJ1-5	TGTGCCACCAGCAGAGATTTAGGGGGGGATCAGCCCCAGCATTTT	CATSRDLGGDQPQHF
-	TRBV15	15	many	TRBJ2-2	TGTGCCACCAGAATTGTACGGGGGTGGACCGGGGAGCTGTTTTTT	CATRIVRGWTGELFF
-	TRBV20-1	15	many	TRBJ1-2	TGCAGTGCTAGAGATCAAGGGCAGCCTCGCTATGGCTACACCTTC	CSARDQGQPRYGYTF
-	TRBV5-1	14	many	TRBJ2-7	TGCGCCAGCAGCTTGGGGGCCTTAGCCTACGAGCAGTACTTC	CASSLGALAYEQYF
-	TRBV7-6	15	many	TRBJ1-1	TGTGCCAGCAGGGATCCGGGCAGGGGATGGACTGAAGCTTTCTTT	CASRDPGRGWTEAFF
-	TRBV20-1	15	many	TRBJ2-1	TGCAGTGCTAGAGCTTTGGGGCCCCACTACAATGAGCAGTTCTTC	CSARALGPHYNEQFF
-	TRBV7-2	13	many	TRBJ2-1	TGTGCCAGCAGCTCCGCCTCCTACAATGAGCAGTTCTTC	CASSSASYNEQFF
-	TRBV28	11	medium-sized	TRBJ2-7	TGTGCCAGCAGTTTTTTCGACGAGCAGTACTTC	CASSFFDEQYF
-	TRBV5-1	17	few	TRBJ1-5	TGCGCCAGCAGCTCGTATTCTGGGCAGAGCCTTAATCAGCCCCAGCATTTT	CASSSYSGQSLNQPQHF
-	TRBV4-2	15	many	TRBJ2-5	TGTGCCAGCAGCCAATTGGGCGGGGTCCAAGAGACCCAGTACTTC	CASSQLGGVQETQYF
-	TRBV9	13	many	TRBJ2-2	TGTGCCAGCTCGTCAGGGCATACCGGGGAGCTGTTTTTT	CASSSGHTGELFF
TRBD2	TRBV25-1	17	many	TRBJ2-7	TGTGCCAGCAGTGGATCGATGGTAGCGGGGGGCCCCTACGAGCAGTACTTC	CASSGSMVAGGPYEQYF
-	TRBV28	13	many	TRBJ1-1	TGTGCCAGCAGTTTCGTGGATCTGACTGAAGCTTTCTTT	CASSFVDLTEAFF
TRBD2	TRBV20-1	14	few	TRBJ2-1	TGCAGTGCTAGGCTAGCGGGGAATTACAATGAGCAGTTCTTC	CSARLAGNYNEQFF
-	TRBV7-3	13	many	TRBJ2-3	TGTGCCAGCAGCTATACTAAGGGAGATACGCAGTATTTT	CASSYTKGDTQYF
TRBD1	TRBV7-4	15	-	TRBJ1-5	TGTGACAGCAGCACCCAGACAGGGGGCTGTCAGCCCCAGCATTTT	CDSSTQTGGCQPQHF
-	TRBV7-6	16	many	TRBJ2-3	TGTGCCAGCAGCTCAAGCGGGCCAAGGGAGGAAGATACGCAGTATTTT	CASSSSGPREEDTQYF
TRBD1	TRBV9	15	many	TRBJ1-2	TGTGCCAGCAGCGGACAGGGGGCTTTTAACTATGGCTACACCTTC	CASSGQGAFNYGYTF
-	TRBV12-3/TRBV12-4	13	many	TRBJ2-2	TGTGCCAGCAGTTATCTAGGGACCGGGGAGCTGTTTTTT	CASSYLGTGELFF
-	TRBV24-1	12	many	TRBJ1-6	TGTGCCACCCGGGACAATAATTCACCCCTCAACTTT	CATRDNNSPLNF
-	TRBV5-8	17	many	TRBJ2-2	TGTGCCAATGACGCCTGGGGAGCCGTCTCGAACACCGGGGAGCTGTTTTTT	CANDAWGAVSNTGELFF
-	TRBV20-1	16	many	TRBJ2-5	TGCAGTGCTAGAGATTTTCAGCTGGGGGGGGCGGAGACCCAGTACTTC	CSARDFQLGGAETQYF
-	TRBV6-5	13	many	TRBJ1-2	TGTGCCAGCAGACGGGGACTGTTCTATGGCTACACCTTC	CASRRGLFYGYTF
TRBD1	TRBV4-1	16	many	TRBJ1-6	TGCGCCAGCAGCCAAACAGGGGACTTCGGGAATTCACCCCTCCACTTT	CASSQTGDFGNSPLHF
-	TRBV5-1	16	many	TRBJ2-3	TGCGCCAGCAGCATGACCGGGACTCGAAGGACTGATACGCAGTATTTT	CASSMTGTRRTDTQYF
-	TRBV6-1	15	-	TRBJ2-7	TGTGCCAGCAGTGAACTTTCAGATTGGCCCTACGAGCAGTACTTC	CASSELSDWPYEQYF
TRBD1	TRBV28	15	many	TRBJ1-6	TGTGCCAGCGGACCCCGTCAGGGGGCTATATCACCCCTCAACTTT	CASGPRQGAISPLNF
-	TRBV7-9	12	many	TRBJ2-1	TGTGCCAGCAGCCTCGACGGGGGAGAGCAGTTCTTC	CASSLDGGEQFF